What follows are 18 T cell receptor beta chains derived from one specimen sequenced in a study of T cells in Graves' hyperthyroidism and ophthalmopathy. RNA transcripts gave rise to amplified TCR beta CDR3 regions. The study used the HTBI primer set for a first-round RT-PCR of the TCR CDR3. Each CDR3 protein gets one entry after TCRdb re-called the multiplex PCR reads with MiXCR. The sample shows some 380,000 distinct CDR3 sequences, 13% of them seen only once. The sample taken for sequencing was blood. These receptors originate from a man aged 25 to 40 with Graves' hyperthyroidism that later progressed to Graves' ophthalmopathy.

The CDR3 sequence: CASSQEGQVQFF. The CDR3 nucleotides read TGCGCCAGCAGCCAAGAAGGACAGGTCCAGTTCTTC. The chain uses TRBV5-1 and TRBJ2-1, with 7 bases fitting TRBD1. Germline CDR1 and CDR2: SGHRS and YFSETQ. CDR3 length: 12 amino acids. J gave up 13 bases and V 4 bases, and 8 bases lay outside the gene matches.

This clonotype was found a few times. Its ends do not fully match the called genes, so a read error is possible. This chain links TRBV27 with TRBJ2-1; 8 nucleotides agree with TRBD2. The germline CDR1 and CDR2 sequences are MNHEY and SMNVEV (reference sequence). The CDR3 covers 16 residues. The CDR3: CASSLSPGGGYNEQFF. As DNA, the CDR3 is TGTGCTAGCAGTTTATCTCCCGGGGGGGGCTACAATGAGCAGTTCTTC.

V and J are TRBV9 and TRBJ2-7; unclear D gene. Per the germline V gene, CDR1 is SGDLS and CDR2 is YYNGEE. V was clipped by 0 bases and J by 5 bases, with 9 bases between them. This CDR3 region has 13 residues. CDR3 bases: TGTGCCAGCAGCGTAGTAACAACGGACGAGCAGTACTTC. Translation: CASSVVTTDEQYF.

This chain uses TRBV6-1 with TRBJ2-1, with TRBD2 identical over 9 bases. From germline, CDR1 is MNHNS and CDR2 SASEGT. With 5 bases clipped from V and 1 base from J, the junction kept 6 bases outside the gene matches. The CDR3 contains 16 residues. The CDR3 here is CASSITSGRSYNEQFF. The CDR3 DNA is TGTGCCAGCAGTATAACTAGCGGGCGATCCTACAATGAGCAGTTCTTC.

This clonotype was counted many times. The J gene is TRBJ1-2, the V gene TRBV5-8; D unclear. Germline V gives CDR1 SGHTS, CDR2 YDEGEE. The CDR3 runs to 14 residues. V was cut by 4 bases and J by 4 bases, with 14 bases left in between. CDR3 bases: TGTGCCAGCAGCCCCCGTACGAACAGCTATGGCTACACCTTC. This sequence encodes CASSPRTNSYGYTF.

This clonotype was seen a handful of times. The chain links TRBV6-1 to TRBJ1-3, with D uncertain. V lost 8 bases and J 0 bases, leaving 14 bases between the germline ends. The CDR3 contains 15 residues. Germline V lookup: CDR1 MNHNS, CDR2 SASEGT. The CDR3 here is CASRTDSFSGNTIYF. The CDR3 bases are TGTGCCAGCCGTACGGACTCCTTCTCTGGAAACACCATATATTTT.

This clonotype has a handful of counts. This chain uses TRBV5-6 with TRBJ1-1; D perhaps matches TRBD1 (5 bases). The length of the CDR3 is 16 residues. The V and J ends lost 4 bases and 4 bases respectively, with 20 bases between them. Per germline, CDR1 SGHDT and CDR2 YYEEEE. CDR3 DNA sequence: TGTGCCAGCAGCGAGGGACTCCGGGGGGTAGTCACTGAAGCTTTCTTT. The encoded protein is CASSEGLRGVVTEAFF.

This clonotype appeared a few times. This sequence joins TRBV11-1 and TRBJ1-4; D might be TRBD1 (5 bases). Germline lookup yields CDR1 SGHAT and CDR2 FQDESV (reference sequence). Trimming removed 3 bases from V and 4 bases from J, with 12 bases in between. The CDR3 contains 15 residues. The CDR3 DNA sequence: TGTGCCAGCAGCTTCTGGGACCAGCTTAATGAAAAACTGTTTTTT. The encoded protein is CASSFWDQLNEKLFF.

The J gene is TRBJ2-3, the V gene TRBV5-4, with 8 nucleotides matching TRBD2. Per germline, CDR1 SGHNT and CDR2 YYREEE (reference sequence). The CDR3 covers 17 residues. J was trimmed by 2 bases and V by 6 bases; bases with no gene match: 14. This chain's CDR3 is CASTGPLGSGDTDTQYF. In nucleotides, the CDR3 is TGTGCCAGCACGGGACCTTTGGGTAGCGGGGACACAGATACGCAGTATTTT.

This clonotype showed up many times. The chain uses TRBV18 and TRBJ1-2, with 7 bases identical to TRBD1. Trimming took 4 bases from V and 8 from J; bases not matched to a gene: 4. The germline CDR1 and CDR2 sequences are KGHSH and LQKENI. There are 12 residues in the CDR3. The CDR3 coding sequence is TGTGCCAGCTCACAAGACAGGGAAGGCTACACCTTC. It encodes CASSQDREGYTF.

The V gene is TRBV25-1, the J gene TRBJ2-1; D remains unclear. The CDR3 covers 13 residues. With 0 bases removed from V and 9 bases from J, the gap between germline ends came to 9 bases. In germline, CDR1 is MGHDK, CDR2 SYGVNS. CDR3 region: CASSEYIWGEQFF. The CDR3 region has the DNA TGTGCCAGCAGTGAATATATCTGGGGTGAGCAGTTCTTC.

The J gene is TRBJ2-2, the V gene TRBV28; 10 nucleotides align to TRBD1. CDR3 length: 15 amino acids. Germline CDR1 MDHEN, CDR2 SYDVKM. V lost 2 bases to trimming and J lost 7 bases; unmatched junction nucleotides: 4. The chain's CDR3 is CASSLGTGVDGELFF. The CDR3 nucleotides read TGTGCCAGCAGTTTAGGGACAGGGGTGGACGGGGAGCTGTTTTTT.

This chain links TRBV4-1 with TRBJ2-3, with 7 nucleotides matching TRBD2. CDR3 size: 18 residues. Unmatched junction bases numbered 14, after V lost 3 bases and J lost 2 bases. The germline CDR1 and CDR2 sequences are MGHRA and YSYEKL. CDR3 protein: CASSQVRFGGVYTDTQYF. The CDR3 DNA reads TGCGCCAGCAGCCAGGTCCGGTTTGGGGGGGTGTACACAGATACGCAGTATTTT.

This sequence joins TRBV4-1 and TRBJ1-4; perhaps TRBD1 as D (5 bases). There are 14 residues in the CDR3. The V gene's germline CDR1 is MGHRA and CDR2 YSYEKL. The ends were cut back, 6 bases at V and 0 bases at J, with 8 bases in the middle. Written as DNA, the CDR3 is TGCGCCAGCAGTATCAGGGCAACTAATGAAAAACTGTTTTTT. It codes for CASSIRATNEKLFF.

This chain connects TRBV19 to TRBJ1-1; D is uncertain. This CDR3 contains 13 residues. V was cut by 7 bases and J by 4 bases, with 13 bases left in between. Germline-derived CDR1 and CDR2 are LNHDA and SQIVND (reference sequence). The CDR3 DNA is TGTGCCAGTACCGCTAACGGCTTCACTGAAGCTTTCTTT. Its protein is CASTANGFTEAFF.

The chain is built from TRBV20-1 and TRBJ2-3; 13 bases match TRBD2. The CDR3 covers 17 residues. The V gene end was trimmed by 7 bases and the J gene end by 0 bases; junction bases not matched to a gene: 10. Germline V gene data show CDR1 as DFQATT and CDR2 as SNEGSKA (reference sequence). The CDR3: CSVPGLAGPASTDTQYF. The CDR3 nucleotides read TGCAGTGTCCCGGGACTAGCGGGGCCTGCTAGCACAGATACGCAGTATTTT.

Comment on this clonotype: This clone may be a read error of a much larger clone one base away. This rearrangement joins TRBV28 to TRBJ2-7, with D uncertain. CDR3 length: 15 residues. Germline lookup yields CDR1 MDHEN and CDR2 SYDVKM. DNA for the CDR3: TGTGCCAGCAGTGATCTCTTATCCCCATCCTACGGGCAGTACTTC. Residues: CASSDLLSPSYGQYF.

This clonotype was seen only a few times. This rearrangement joins TRBV20-1 to TRBJ2-2; maybe TRBD1 (6 bases). Germline CDR1 reads DFQATT; CDR2 reads SNEGSKA (reference sequence). The CDR3 runs 19 residues. V gave up 0 bases and J gave up 2 bases, with 22 bases separating them. The CDR3, as DNA: TGCAGTGCTAGAGATTTAGGCAGGGGCTCCGGTATCAACACCGGGGAGCTGTTTTTT. Translating it yields CSARDLGRGSGINTGELFF.